Listed below are T cell receptor beta chains from one sample, sequenced in a study of blood T cells in healthy people across ages. TCRdb reprocessed the 5' RACE reads via MiXCR and lists one record per CDR3 protein. The data contain 650,000 to 700,000 distinct CDR3 sequences, about a third of them singletons. The sample consisted of blood. These receptors came from a woman of 80 years or more in good health. CDR3s include the opening cysteine and the closing phenylalanine or tryptophan. Fields, in order: clone size, D gene, CDR3 length, J gene, V gene, CDR3 protein, CDR3 DNA. A D gene is named only where the DNA matches it firmly. Rows give clone size only sometimes, using once, few, many, or a class for an expanded clone.

abundance: NA; d_gene: TRBD2; len: 15; j_gene: TRBJ2-1; v_gene: TRBV6-1; CDR3aa: CASSEGGGGHNEQFF; CDR3nt: TGTGCCAGCAGTGAAGGCGGGGGGGGACACAATGAGCAGTTCTTC
abundance: few; d_gene: NA; len: 13; j_gene: TRBJ2-2; v_gene: TRBV20-1; CDR3aa: CSARGSGTGELFF; CDR3nt: TGCAGTGCTAGAGGGAGTGGCACCGGGGAGCTGTTTTTT
abundance: NA; d_gene: NA; len: 15; j_gene: TRBJ1-2; v_gene: TRBV5-1; CDR3aa: CASSSKIQGDRGYTF; CDR3nt: TGCGCCAGCAGCTCGAAGATTCAGGGAGATCGTGGCTACACCTTC
abundance: many; d_gene: NA; len: 12; j_gene: TRBJ2-3; v_gene: TRBV6-5; CDR3aa: CASSRSGDTQYF; CDR3nt: TGTGCCAGCAGTCGATCGGGGGATACGCAGTATTTT
abundance: many; d_gene: NA; len: 15; j_gene: TRBJ2-3; v_gene: TRBV9; CDR3aa: CASSPRTGTTDTQYF; CDR3nt: TGTGCCAGCAGCCCCCGAACAGGGACCACAGATACGCAGTATTTT
abundance: NA; d_gene: TRBD2; len: 14; j_gene: TRBJ2-7; v_gene: TRBV7-2; CDR3aa: CASTHGGSLGEQYF; CDR3nt: TGTGCCAGCACCCACGGCGGGAGTCTCGGCGAGCAGTACTTC
abundance: NA; d_gene: NA; len: 17; j_gene: TRBJ2-3; v_gene: TRBV12-3/TRBV12-4; CDR3aa: CASSLSLLGVRADAQYF; CDR3nt: TGTGCCAGCAGTTTATCTTTGTTGGGAGTGAGAGCAGATGCGCAGTATTTT
abundance: many; d_gene: TRBD2; len: 15; j_gene: TRBJ2-7; v_gene: TRBV3-1; CDR3aa: CASSRGLAGGYEQYF; CDR3nt: TGTGCCAGCAGCCGCGGACTAGCGGGGGGCTACGAGCAGTACTTC
abundance: few; d_gene: TRBD2; len: 17; j_gene: TRBJ2-1; v_gene: TRBV19; CDR3aa: CASSITKRGLSYNEQFF; CDR3nt: TGTGCCAGTAGTATTACCAAGCGGGGCCTCTCCTACAATGAGCAGTTCTTC
abundance: NA; d_gene: TRBD2; len: 17; j_gene: TRBJ2-5; v_gene: TRBV29-1; CDR3aa: CSVARLAGGPGQETQYF; CDR3nt: TGCAGCGTTGCGAGGCTAGCGGGAGGGCCCGGACAAGAGACCCAGTACTTC
abundance: many; d_gene: NA; len: 15; j_gene: TRBJ1-1; v_gene: TRBV5-1; CDR3aa: CASSLVLQGNTEAFF; CDR3nt: TGCGCCAGCAGTTTGGTATTACAGGGGAACACTGAAGCTTTCTTT
abundance: once; d_gene: TRBD1; len: 15; j_gene: TRBJ2-5; v_gene: TRBV4-3; CDR3aa: CASSQVDRAWETQYF; CDR3nt: TGCGCCAGCAGCCAAGTGGACAGGGCTTGGGAGACCCAGTACTTC
abundance: few; d_gene: NA; len: 14; j_gene: TRBJ1-1; v_gene: TRBV5-1; CDR3aa: CASSLQGGSAEAFF; CDR3nt: TGCGCCAGCAGCTTACAGGGTGGATCCGCTGAAGCTTTCTTT
abundance: many; d_gene: TRBD1; len: 16; j_gene: TRBJ1-6; v_gene: TRBV20-1; CDR3aa: CSARADRVGFNSPLHF; CDR3nt: TGCAGTGCTAGGGCGGACAGGGTGGGTTTTAATTCACCCCTCCACTTT
abundance: NA; d_gene: TRBD2; len: 14; j_gene: TRBJ2-7; v_gene: TRBV7-2; CDR3aa: CASSGGGGPYEQYF; CDR3nt: TGTGCCAGCAGTGGTGGCGGGGGTCCCTACGAGCAGTACTTC
abundance: NA; d_gene: NA; len: 18; j_gene: TRBJ2-2; v_gene: TRBV3-1; CDR3aa: CASSQDWAGVTNTGELFF; CDR3nt: TGTGCCAGCAGCCAAGATTGGGCAGGGGTTACGAACACCGGGGAGCTGTTTTTT
abundance: NA; d_gene: NA; len: 15; j_gene: TRBJ2-5; v_gene: TRBV5-1; CDR3aa: CASSPTTTAGETQYF; CDR3nt: TGCGCCAGCAGCCCCACAACAACGGCGGGGGAGACCCAGTACTTC
abundance: many; d_gene: NA; len: 15; j_gene: TRBJ2-7; v_gene: TRBV2; CDR3aa: CASSESSGTTYEQYF; CDR3nt: TGTGCCAGCAGTGAAAGTTCGGGGACCACCTACGAGCAGTACTTC
abundance: many; d_gene: NA; len: 10; j_gene: TRBJ2-7; v_gene: TRBV9; CDR3aa: CASGTHEQYF; CDR3nt: TGTGCCAGCGGGACCCACGAGCAGTACTTC
abundance: once; d_gene: TRBD2; len: 16; j_gene: TRBJ2-1; v_gene: TRBV10-3; CDR3aa: CAISELAGGPGDEQFF; CDR3nt: TGTGCCATCAGTGAGCTAGCGGGAGGGCCGGGGGATGAGCAGTTCTTC
abundance: many; d_gene: NA; len: 14; j_gene: TRBJ1-4; v_gene: TRBV5-1; CDR3aa: CASSLTAEGEKLFF; CDR3nt: TGCGCCAGCAGCTTGACGGCGGAAGGGGAAAAACTGTTTTTT
abundance: many; d_gene: NA; len: 15; j_gene: TRBJ1-2; v_gene: TRBV20-1; CDR3aa: CSARDSQRANYGYTF; CDR3nt: TGCAGTGCTAGAGATTCCCAGAGGGCGAACTATGGCTACACCTTC